The clone carrying this T cell receptor (beta chain) was counted once. The target antigen is unknown. J lost 1 base, V lost 5 bases, and 8 bases had no gene match. CDR1 MDHEN and CDR2 SYDVKM come from the germline V gene. CDR3 length equals 15 residues. This entry belongs to a study of shared clonotypes between healthy human individuals. Study-level information: Each donor contributed plates that comprised three CD4 naive, three CD4 memory, two CD8 naive and one CD8 memory.

TCRdb's table, derived via immunoSEQ multiplex PCR, lists solely in-frame clones and lacks some. This table has about 1 million clones, 75% appearing once. Study-level results: All-four-donor shared clonotypes had higher generation probabilities than non-shared clonotypes did.

From CD4+ cells came CD45RA+ naive and CD45RA-negative memory subsets. V usage is TRBV28 and J usage is TRBJ2-7; 7 nucleotides agree with TRBD2. This sequence was found in a man aged 18-30 years in good health. Sequenced material: memory CD4+ T cells sorted from blood. Regarding subset: CD45RA-negative fraction. CDR3 DNA sequence: TGTGCCAGCAGTAACCCGGCTAGCGGATCCTACGAGCAGTACTTC. Its translation is CASSNPASGSYEQYF.